A selection of T cell receptor beta chains follows, all from one sample in a study of cytomegalovirus exposure and HLA in healthy donors. Clones were read by immunoSEQ multiplex PCR, and TCRdb kept only the in-frame ones, dropping some. Here the sample spans about 140,000 clones, about 74% being singletons. The source material was PBMCs. Receptors originate from a male donor in good health and CMV-seronegative. CDR3s include the opening cysteine and the closing phenylalanine or tryptophan. D genes are given only for firm matches.

cdr3_length	j_call	v_call	d_call	cdr3_aa
16	TRBJ1-6	TRBV4-2	.	CASSQDLGASNSPLHF
12	TRBJ2-7	TRBV5-6	.	CASSFSRAVQYF
17	TRBJ2-5	TRBV7-9	TRBD2	CASSQVGLAARQETQYF
16	TRBJ1-6	TRBV28	.	CASSPTGGIYNSPLHF
16	TRBJ2-1	TRBV5-1	TRBD2	CASSLGGGGTYNEQFF
13	TRBJ1-1	TRBV5-1	TRBD1	CASSLGQGLEAFF
15	TRBJ1-5	TRBV7-2	.	CASSLVLGGVQPQHF
13	TRBJ2-5	TRBV5-1	.	CASSSRGEETQYF
15	TRBJ2-7	TRBV10-3	TRBD2	CAISPGLAATYEQYF
15	TRBJ1-5	TRBV10-3	.	CAISEFGGGNQPQHF
16	TRBJ1-1	TRBV5-1	.	CASSFGQSNMNTEAFF
16	TRBJ2-5	TRBV7-9	TRBD1	CASSLNRNRGRETQYF
16	TRBJ2-7	TRBV19	.	CASKKSTASVSYEQYF
14	TRBJ2-1	TRBV2	.	CASSWGRSRNEQFF
15	TRBJ1-5	TRBV7-2	TRBD1	CASSPREGADQPQHF
16	TRBJ2-7	TRBV6-1	.	CASSEIGGTVSYEQYF
17	TRBJ1-4	TRBV28	.	CASLPTGSLATNEKLFF
16	TRBJ2-2	TRBV28	TRBD2	CASRLGTSSDTGELFF
15	TRBJ2-7	TRBV28	.	CASSLGRVGPYEQYF
15	TRBJ2-1	TRBV9	TRBD2	CASSLERDFDNEQFF
16	TRBJ2-1	TRBV7-9	TRBD1	CASSLVRTGGYNEQFF
14	TRBJ1-5	TRBV7-9	.	CSSSFQDRNQPQHF
18	TRBJ1-2	TRBV7-3	TRBD1	CASSLDPPPGQGRDDYTF
12	TRBJ1-1	TRBV5-1	TRBD1	CASSSTGGEAFF
16	TRBJ2-3	TRBV9	TRBD2	CASSVAGRERGDTQYF
16	TRBJ2-1	TRBV21-1	.	CASSKGTDRRCNEQFF
14	TRBJ1-2	TRBV6-5	.	CASSRRTPVYGYTF
14	TRBJ2-5	TRBV7-2	.	CASSGTLALETQYF
15	TRBJ2-5	TRBV28	.	CASTSLGGGVETQYF
15	TRBJ2-3	TRBV9	TRBD2	CASSALAGVSDTQYF
16	TRBJ1-2	TRBV6-5	TRBD1	CASSYVRTGGGYGYTF
14	TRBJ1-1	TRBV10-3	.	CASNREGKNTEAFF
13	TRBJ1-6	TRBV2	.	CAGRSERNSPLHF
16	TRBJ1-1	TRBV7-2	.	CASSPTRQLRNTEAFF
14	TRBJ1-5	TRBV6-1	.	CASNLGGGDQPQHF
14	TRBJ2-7	TRBV6-1	.	CASSEWAEGYEQYF
16	TRBJ1-5	TRBV28	TRBD1	CASSGTGGLRNQPQHF
13	TRBJ2-7	TRBV13	.	CASSLGGYYEQYF
16	TRBJ2-5	TRBV7-9	TRBD1	CASSRTGGLGWETQYF
15	TRBJ2-7	TRBV30	.	CAWSTQAGRSYEQYF
16	TRBJ2-5	TRBV7-7	TRBD2	CASSPGTSGGWKTQYF
13	TRBJ2-5	TRBV25-1	.	CASSEGGRETQYF
15	TRBJ2-7	TRBV4-3	.	CASSPMLSGSYEQYF
14	TRBJ2-2	TRBV9	TRBD2	CASSAGGPVGELFF
16	TRBJ1-2	TRBV12-5	.	CASGLVPTGVPLGYTF
13	TRBJ2-7	TRBV28	.	CASSPGSPYEQYF
16	TRBJ2-3	TRBV5-1	TRBD1	CASSPPGTGSTDTQYF
15	TRBJ1-6	TRBV10-3	.	CATATFSSRGGSLHF